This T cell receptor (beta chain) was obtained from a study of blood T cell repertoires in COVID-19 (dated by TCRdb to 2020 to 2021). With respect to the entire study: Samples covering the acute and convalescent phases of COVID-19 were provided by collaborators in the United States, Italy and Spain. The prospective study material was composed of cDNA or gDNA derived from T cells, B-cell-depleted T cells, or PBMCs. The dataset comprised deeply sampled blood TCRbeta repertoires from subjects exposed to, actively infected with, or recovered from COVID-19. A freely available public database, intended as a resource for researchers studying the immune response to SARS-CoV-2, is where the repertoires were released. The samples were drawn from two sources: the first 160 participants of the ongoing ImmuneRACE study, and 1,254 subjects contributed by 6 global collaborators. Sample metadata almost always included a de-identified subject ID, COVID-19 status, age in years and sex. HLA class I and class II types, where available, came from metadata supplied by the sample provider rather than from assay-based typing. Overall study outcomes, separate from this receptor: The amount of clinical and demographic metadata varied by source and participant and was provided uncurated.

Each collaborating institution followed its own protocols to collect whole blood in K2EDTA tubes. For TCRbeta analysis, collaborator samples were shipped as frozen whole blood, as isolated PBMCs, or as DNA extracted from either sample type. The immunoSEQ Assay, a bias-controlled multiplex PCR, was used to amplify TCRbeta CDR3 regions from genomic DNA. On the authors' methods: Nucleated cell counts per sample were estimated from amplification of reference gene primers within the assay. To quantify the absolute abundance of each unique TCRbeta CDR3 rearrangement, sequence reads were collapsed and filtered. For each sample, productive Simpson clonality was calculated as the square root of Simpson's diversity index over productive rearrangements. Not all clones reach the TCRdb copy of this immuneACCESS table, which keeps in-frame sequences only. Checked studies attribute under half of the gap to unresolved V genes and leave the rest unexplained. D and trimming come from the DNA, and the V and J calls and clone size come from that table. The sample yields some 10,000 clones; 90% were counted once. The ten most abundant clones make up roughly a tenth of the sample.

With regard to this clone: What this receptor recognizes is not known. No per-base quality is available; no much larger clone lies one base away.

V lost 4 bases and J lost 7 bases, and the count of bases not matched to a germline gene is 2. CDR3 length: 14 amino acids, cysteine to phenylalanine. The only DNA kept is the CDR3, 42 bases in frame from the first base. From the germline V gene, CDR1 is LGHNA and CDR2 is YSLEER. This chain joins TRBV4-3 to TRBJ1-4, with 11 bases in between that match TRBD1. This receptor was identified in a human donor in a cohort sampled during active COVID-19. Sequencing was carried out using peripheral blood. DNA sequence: TGCGCCAGCAGCCTTGGGACAGGGGGTGAAAAACTGTTTTTT. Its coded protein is CASSLGTGGEKLFF.